The count of the clone carrying this T cell receptor (beta chain) is one. Its specificity is unknown. The sample comes from a study of cytomegalovirus exposure and HLA in healthy donors. The PCR used 60 Vbeta and 13 Jbeta primers. Using immunoSEQ multiplex PCR, the repertoire was profiled, and TCRdb retains in-frame clones only, with some absent. The data contain 100,000 to 150,000 clones, 80% to 85% of them singletons. The germline V gene encodes CDR1 SSHAT and CDR2 FNYEAQ (reference sequence). The V end lost 1 base, the J end lost 9 bases, and 13 bases lay between the germline ends. The CDR3 has 14 residues. The study, taken as a whole, reports: TCR beta chains numbering more than 150 were designated cytomegalovirus-associated.

The specimen was PBMCs. The origin of this receptor is a young man in good health and CMV-seronegative. The chain is built from TRBV7-7 and TRBJ2-1, with TRBD1 as a possible D gene (5 bases). Here the CDR3 reads CASSLDPGRSEQFF. As DNA, the CDR3 is TGTGCCAGCAGCTTAGATCCAGGGCGGAGTGAGCAGTTCTTC.